The TCR beta chain under discussion was sequenced for a study of blood T cell repertoires in COVID-19. Per the authors' pipeline: Using reference gene primer amplification, nucleated cell counts were estimated. The repertoire was sequenced with immunoSEQ multiplex PCR; TCRdb's copy has only in-frame clones and lacks some. The DNA was the basis for D and trimming; V, J and clone size are from that table. Here the sample spans 200,000 to 250,000 clones, around 85% being singletons. The V gene lost 6 bases and the J gene lost 2 bases, with 18 bases spanning the gap. The CDR3 covers 16 residues. The germline V gene encodes CDR1 LNHDA and CDR2 SQIVND (reference sequence).

This chain uses TRBV19 with TRBJ2-3, with D perhaps matching TRBD1 (5 bases). The origin of this receptor is a woman aged 35 to 49 with acute COVID-19. Sample: PBMCs or T cells enriched from blood (not recorded which). The CDR3 loop reads CASRPQGFPITDTQYF. The CDR3 DNA reads TGTGCCAGTAGACCCCAGGGTTTTCCTATCACAGATACGCAGTATTTT.